These T cell receptor beta chains were read from a single sample in a study of T cell responses to AZD1222 COVID-19 vaccine. Only in-frame clones appear in the TCRdb table, and some are missing; sequencing was by immunoSEQ multiplex PCR. The sample lists 90,000 to 130,000 clones; approximately 94% were seen once. Sequencing used peripheral blood, obtained 28 days after the second AZD1222 dose. These receptor sequences come from an adult who received the AZD1222 COVID-19 vaccine. Both conserved end residues are part of each CDR3. Each record gives: CDR3 protein, CDR3 DNA, clone size, V gene, J gene, D gene. D genes are given only for firm matches. Size tells how often a clone was seen (once, few, many) or the class of an expanded clone, and some rows leave it out.

CDR3: CASTITGGPYNSPLHF
DNA: TGTGCCAGTACGATCACAGGGGGCCCCTATAATTCACCCCTCCACTTT
size: -
V: TRBV19
J: TRBJ1-6
D: TRBD1

CDR3: CASSLRAGGAIIRQTQYF
DNA: TGTGCCAGCAGCTTGCGTGCAGGGGGCGCGATTATTCGGCAGACCCAGTACTTC
size: -
V: TRBV5-5
J: TRBJ2-5
D: TRBD1

CDR3: CASSLTPRGYTF
DNA: TGTGCCAGCAGCTTAACCCCTCGCGGCTACACCTTC
size: -
V: TRBV5-4
J: TRBJ1-2
D: -

CDR3: CASSRQGANEKLFF
DNA: TGTGCCAGCAGCCGACAGGGTGCTAATGAAAAACTGTTTTTT
size: -
V: TRBV7-9
J: TRBJ1-4
D: TRBD1

CDR3: CASSLSGSTGELFF
DNA: TGTGCCAGCAGCCTTAGCGGGAGCACCGGGGAGCTGTTTTTT
size: -
V: TRBV11-2
J: TRBJ2-2
D: TRBD2

CDR3: CASSYGASRYEQFF
DNA: TGTGCCAGCAGTTACGGGGCTAGTCGTTATGAGCAGTTCTTC
size: -
V: TRBV6-5
J: TRBJ2-1
D: -

CDR3: CASSPWGTGDGNTIYF
DNA: TGTGCCAGCTCACCATGGGGGACAGGAGATGGAAACACCATATATTTT
size: -
V: TRBV18
J: TRBJ1-3
D: TRBD1

CDR3: CASSEDLTGYYGYTF
DNA: TGTGCCAGCAGTGAAGACCTGACAGGATACTATGGCTACACCTTC
size: -
V: TRBV6-4
J: TRBJ1-2
D: -

CDR3: CASSPGDRESTEAFF
DNA: TGCGCCAGCAGCCCAGGGGACAGGGAGAGCACTGAAGCTTTCTTT
size: -
V: TRBV5-1
J: TRBJ1-1
D: TRBD1

CDR3: CSVTQAEAFF
DNA: TGCAGCGTTACACAGGCTGAAGCTTTCTTT
size: -
V: TRBV29-1
J: TRBJ1-1
D: -

CDR3: CASSEEAGFGGYTF
DNA: TGTGCCAGCAGTGAAGAGGCAGGGTTTGGAGGCTACACCTTC
size: -
V: TRBV2
J: TRBJ1-2
D: -

CDR3: CASSPAVRGTQYF
DNA: TGTGCCAGCTCACCAGCCGTTCGTGGGACCCAGTACTTC
size: -
V: TRBV18
J: TRBJ2-5
D: -

CDR3: CASSDGAEYYEQYF
DNA: TGCGCCAGCAGTGATGGTGCAGAGTACTACGAGCAGTACTTC
size: -
V: TRBV10-2
J: TRBJ2-7
D: -

CDR3: CASSLRDRGKDAFF
DNA: TGTGCCAGCAGCTTGCGGGACAGGGGGAAGGATGCTTTCTTT
size: -
V: TRBV7-9
J: TRBJ1-1
D: TRBD1

CDR3: CSASLVIFSTDTQYF
DNA: TGCAGTGCTAGTTTGGTAATTTTTAGCACAGATACGCAGTATTTT
size: -
V: TRBV20-1
J: TRBJ2-3
D: -

CDR3: CAISAHQGARGTGELFF
DNA: TGTGCCATCAGTGCACACCAGGGGGCGCGAGGCACCGGGGAGCTGTTTTTT
size: -
V: TRBV10-3
J: TRBJ2-2
D: TRBD1

CDR3: CSVGVDYNSPLHF
DNA: TGCAGCGTTGGGGTCGATTATAATTCACCCCTCCACTTT
size: -
V: TRBV29-1
J: TRBJ1-6
D: -

CDR3: CASSLGGGIGNTIYF
DNA: TGTGCCAGCAGCTTAGGCGGAGGGATTGGAAACACCATATATTTT
size: -
V: TRBV7-9
J: TRBJ1-3
D: -

CDR3: CASSETRRSNGYTEAFF
DNA: TGCGCCAGCAGTGAGACCCGAAGATCGAATGGGTACACTGAAGCTTTCTTT
size: -
V: TRBV10-2
J: TRBJ1-1
D: -

CDR3: CASSLDRGRTGYTF
DNA: TGTGCCAGCAGCTTAGACAGGGGGAGGACCGGCTACACCTTC
size: -
V: TRBV7-9
J: TRBJ1-2
D: TRBD1

CDR3: CASSQEEVTTEAFF
DNA: TGTGCCAGCAGCCAAGAAGAAGTGACCACTGAAGCTTTCTTT
size: -
V: TRBV4-2
J: TRBJ1-1
D: -

CDR3: CAISEFYGNQPQHF
DNA: TGTGCCATCAGTGAATTTTACGGAAATCAGCCCCAGCATTTT
size: -
V: TRBV10-3
J: TRBJ1-5
D: -

CDR3: CASSPRTSGGATGELFF
DNA: TGTGCCAGCAGCCCGAGGACTAGCGGGGGGGCCACCGGGGAGCTGTTTTTT
size: -
V: TRBV3-1/TRBV3-2
J: TRBJ2-2
D: TRBD2

CDR3: CASSVAGGPSYEQYF
DNA: TGTGCCAGCAGCGTAGCGGGAGGGCCCTCCTACGAGCAGTACTTC
size: -
V: TRBV9
J: TRBJ2-7
D: TRBD2

CDR3: CASIRFSTTMNTEAFF
DNA: TGTGCCAGTATTAGGTTCTCGACAACCATGAACACTGAAGCTTTCTTT
size: -
V: TRBV19
J: TRBJ1-1
D: -

CDR3: CASLPGRNNSPLHF
DNA: TGTGCCAGCCTCCCGGGACGTAATAATTCACCCCTCCACTTT
size: -
V: TRBV7-9
J: TRBJ1-6
D: -

CDR3: CASSDRDDYEQYF
DNA: TGTGCCAGCAGCGACAGGGACGATTACGAGCAGTACTTC
size: once
V: TRBV7-9
J: TRBJ2-7
D: TRBD1

CDR3: CASSTGLDYGYTF
DNA: TGTGCCAGCAGCACCGGGCTGGACTATGGCTACACCTTC
size: -
V: TRBV12-3/TRBV12-4
J: TRBJ1-2
D: -

CDR3: CASSPGTDLEQYF
DNA: TGCGCCAGCAGCCCCGGGACAGATCTCGAGCAGTACTTC
size: -
V: TRBV5-1
J: TRBJ2-7
D: TRBD1

CDR3: CASSDSRQGKNEQFF
DNA: TGTGCCAGCAGTGACTCACGCCAGGGGAAGAATGAGCAGTTCTTC
size: -
V: TRBV6-4
J: TRBJ2-1
D: -

CDR3: CSVAQGQDYGYTF
DNA: TGCAGCGTTGCACAGGGTCAAGACTATGGCTACACCTTC
size: -
V: TRBV29-1
J: TRBJ1-2
D: -

CDR3: CASSVEVSDTEAFF
DNA: TGTGCCAGCAGCGTAGAAGTTAGCGACACTGAAGCTTTCTTT
size: -
V: TRBV9
J: TRBJ1-1
D: -

CDR3: CASSISPPSGSEAFF
DNA: TGTGCCAGTAGTATAAGCCCCCCAAGCGGGTCTGAAGCTTTCTTT
size: -
V: TRBV19
J: TRBJ1-1
D: -

CDR3: CASSLDGGNEQFF
DNA: TGTGCCAGCAGCTTAGATGGGGGGAATGAGCAGTTCTTC
size: once
V: TRBV11-3
J: TRBJ2-1
D: -

CDR3: CASSFSTLYGYTF
DNA: TGTGCCAGCAGTTTCTCCACCCTCTATGGCTACACCTTC
size: -
V: TRBV12-3/TRBV12-4
J: TRBJ1-2
D: -

CDR3: CASSPAPTVAYGYTF
DNA: TGCGCCAGCAGCCCGGCGCCTACTGTGGCCTATGGCTACACCTTC
size: once
V: TRBV5-1
J: TRBJ1-2
D: -

CDR3: CASSLPSAGLGNTIYF
DNA: TGTGCCAGCAGCCTCCCGTCGGCGGGTTTAGGAAACACCATATATTTT
size: -
V: TRBV3-1/TRBV3-2
J: TRBJ1-3
D: -

CDR3: CASSLMDSYSNQPQHF
DNA: TGCGCCAGCAGCCTAATGGACAGTTATAGCAATCAGCCCCAGCATTTT
size: -
V: TRBV4-1
J: TRBJ1-5
D: -

CDR3: CASSLAVTREQYF
DNA: TGTGCCAGCAGCTTGGCCGTGACCCGCGAGCAGTACTTC
size: once
V: TRBV5-6
J: TRBJ2-7
D: -

CDR3: CASSLDPSGTNYGYTF
DNA: TGCGCCAGCAGCTTGGATCCCTCTGGAACTAACTATGGCTACACCTTC
size: -
V: TRBV5-1
J: TRBJ1-2
D: -

CDR3: CASSLEPRYYEQYF
DNA: TGTGCCAGCAGTTTGGAGCCTAGATACTACGAGCAGTACTTC
size: once
V: TRBV27
J: TRBJ2-7
D: -

CDR3: CASSEQAGGSSEAFF
DNA: TGTGCCAGCAGTGAACAGGCAGGGGGAAGCTCTGAAGCTTTCTTT
size: -
V: TRBV6-1
J: TRBJ1-1
D: TRBD1

CDR3: CASSDPRGYNEQFF
DNA: TGCGCCAGCAGCGACCCGAGAGGCTACAATGAGCAGTTCTTC
size: -
V: TRBV5-1
J: TRBJ2-1
D: -